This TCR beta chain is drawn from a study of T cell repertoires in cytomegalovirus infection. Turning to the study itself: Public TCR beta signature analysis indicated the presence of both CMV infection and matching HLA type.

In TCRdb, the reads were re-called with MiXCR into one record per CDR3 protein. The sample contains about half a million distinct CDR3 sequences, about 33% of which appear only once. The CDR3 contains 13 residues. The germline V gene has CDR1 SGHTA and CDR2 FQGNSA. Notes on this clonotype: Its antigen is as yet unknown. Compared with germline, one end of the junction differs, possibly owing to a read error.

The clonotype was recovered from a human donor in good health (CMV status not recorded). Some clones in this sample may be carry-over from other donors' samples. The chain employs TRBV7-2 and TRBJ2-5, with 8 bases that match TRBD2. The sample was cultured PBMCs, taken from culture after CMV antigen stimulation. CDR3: CASSLGGEIAGNF. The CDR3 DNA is TGTGCCAGCAGCTTAGGGGGGGAGATAGCGGGAAACTTC.